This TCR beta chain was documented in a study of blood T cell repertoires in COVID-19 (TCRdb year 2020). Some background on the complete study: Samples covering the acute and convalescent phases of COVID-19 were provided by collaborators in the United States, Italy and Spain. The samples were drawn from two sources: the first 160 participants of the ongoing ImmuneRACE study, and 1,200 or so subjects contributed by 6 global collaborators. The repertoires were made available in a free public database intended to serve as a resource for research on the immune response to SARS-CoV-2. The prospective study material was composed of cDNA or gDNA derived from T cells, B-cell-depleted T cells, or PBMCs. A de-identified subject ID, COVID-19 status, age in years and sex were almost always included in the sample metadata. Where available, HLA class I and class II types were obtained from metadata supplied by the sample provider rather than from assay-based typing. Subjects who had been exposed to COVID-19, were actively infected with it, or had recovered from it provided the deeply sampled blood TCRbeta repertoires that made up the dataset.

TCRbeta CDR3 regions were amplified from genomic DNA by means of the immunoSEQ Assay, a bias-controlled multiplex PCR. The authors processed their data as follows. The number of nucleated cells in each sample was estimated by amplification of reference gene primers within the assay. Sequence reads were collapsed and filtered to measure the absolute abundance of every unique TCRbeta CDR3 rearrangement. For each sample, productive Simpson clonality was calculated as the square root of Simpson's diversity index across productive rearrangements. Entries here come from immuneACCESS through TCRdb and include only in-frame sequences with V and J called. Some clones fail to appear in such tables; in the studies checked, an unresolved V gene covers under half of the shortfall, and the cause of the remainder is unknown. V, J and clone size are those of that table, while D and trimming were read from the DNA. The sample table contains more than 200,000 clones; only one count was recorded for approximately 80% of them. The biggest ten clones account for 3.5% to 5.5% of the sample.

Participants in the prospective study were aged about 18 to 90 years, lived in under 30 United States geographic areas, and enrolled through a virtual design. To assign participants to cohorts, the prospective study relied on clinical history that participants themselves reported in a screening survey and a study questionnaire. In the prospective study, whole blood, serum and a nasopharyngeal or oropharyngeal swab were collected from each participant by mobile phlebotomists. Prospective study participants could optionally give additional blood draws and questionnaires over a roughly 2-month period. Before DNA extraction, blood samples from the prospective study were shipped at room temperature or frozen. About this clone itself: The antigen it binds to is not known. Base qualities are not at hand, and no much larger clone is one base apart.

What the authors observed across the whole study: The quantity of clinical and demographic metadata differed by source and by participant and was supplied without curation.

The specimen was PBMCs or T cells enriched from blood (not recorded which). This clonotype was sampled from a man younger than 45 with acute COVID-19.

CDR3 loop: CASSSGTGTYNEQFF. Read as DNA, the sequence is TGCGCCAGCAGCTCCGGGACAGGAACATACAATGAGCAGTTCTTC. Here the chain combines TRBV5-1 and TRBJ2-1; TRBD1 matches 8 bases in the middle. From the cysteine up to the phenylalanine, the CDR3 has a length of 15 residues. Only the CDR3 region is kept as DNA, spanning 45 bases read in frame from base 1. Trimming leaves V shorter by 3 bases and J shorter by 4 bases, with the junction holding 6 bases beyond the gene matches. The germline V gene supplies CDR1 SGHRS and CDR2 YFSETQ.